Given below is one T cell receptor (beta chain) in context. This entry is derived from a study of blood T cell repertoires in COVID-19. Profiled with immunoSEQ multiplex PCR; TCRdb holds only in-frame clones, not every one. The repertoire consists of some 240,000 clones, with 85% occurring once and the leading ten covering about 2.5%. The CDR3 is 14 residues long. Per germline, CDR1 SGHNT and CDR2 YENEEA. V shed 2 bases and J shed 2 bases, with 8 bases lying between them. V gene TRBV11-3 combines with J gene TRBJ2-3, with D perhaps matching TRBD2 (6 bases). The sample taken for sequencing was peripheral blood. The source is a woman between 65 and 79 years old with COVID-19, enrolled during active disease. CDR3 amino acids: CASSLRGLTDTQYF. The CDR3 DNA is TGTGCCAGCAGCTTACGGGGACTCACAGATACGCAGTATTTT.